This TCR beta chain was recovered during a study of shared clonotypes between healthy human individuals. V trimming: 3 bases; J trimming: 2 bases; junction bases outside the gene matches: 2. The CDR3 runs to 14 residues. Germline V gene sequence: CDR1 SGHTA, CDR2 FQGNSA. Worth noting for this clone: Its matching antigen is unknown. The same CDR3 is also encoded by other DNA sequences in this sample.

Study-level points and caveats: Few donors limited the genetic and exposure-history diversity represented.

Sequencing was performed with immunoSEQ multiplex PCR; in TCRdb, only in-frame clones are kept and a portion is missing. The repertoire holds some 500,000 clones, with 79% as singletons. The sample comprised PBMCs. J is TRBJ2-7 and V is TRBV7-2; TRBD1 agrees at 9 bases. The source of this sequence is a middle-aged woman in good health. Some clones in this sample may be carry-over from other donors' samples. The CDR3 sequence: CASSFRQGAYEQYF. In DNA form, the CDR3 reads TGTGCCAGCAGCTTCCGACAGGGGGCCTACGAGCAGTACTTC.